Detailed here is one T cell receptor (beta chain). Its antigen remains unidentified. The record originates from a study of cytomegalovirus exposure and HLA in healthy donors. General study findings and limits: In a later analysis, DRB1 alleles had the most associated TCRs; HLA-C alleles the fewest.

Primers included in the PCR were 60 Vbeta and 13 Jbeta primers. Measured with immunoSEQ multiplex PCR; TCRdb has only the in-frame clones, and not every one. Here the sample spans some 90,000 clones, more than 60% being singletons. The clonotype comes from a boy aged 5-17 years in good health and CMV-seronegative. Sequences were obtained from PBMCs.

CDR3 loop: CASSQESSYGYTF. The CDR3 region has the DNA TGTGCCAGCAGCCAAGAGTCCAGCTATGGCTACACCTTC. The V call is TRBV14, the J call TRBJ1-2; D is uncertain. The CDR3 runs to 13 residues. From germline, CDR1 is SGHDN and CDR2 FVKESK. V lost 0 bases to trimming and J lost 4 bases, with 6 bases between them.